This T cell receptor (beta chain) was recorded in a study of blood T cell repertoires in COVID-19 (dated by TCRdb to 2020 to 2022). About the study as a whole: Samples from collaborators originated in the United States, Italy and Spain and spanned both the acute and convalescent phases of COVID-19. The material from the prospective study consisted of cDNA or gDNA derived from T cells, B-cell-depleted T cells, or PBMCs. The dataset comprised deeply sampled blood TCRbeta repertoires from subjects exposed to, actively infected with, or recovered from COVID-19. The repertoires were released in a freely available public database intended as a resource for research on the immune response to SARS-CoV-2. The samples were drawn from the first 160 participants of the ongoing ImmuneRACE study and from over a thousand subjects provided by 6 global collaborators. Sample metadata almost always included a de-identified subject ID, COVID-19 status, age in years and sex. Where available, HLA class I and class II types were taken from metadata supplied by the sample provider and were not determined by assay-based typing.

Results and caveats for the whole study, not just this receptor: Clinical and demographic metadata were provided uncurated, with the amount varying by source and participant.

Remarks on this clone: There is no known antigen for this receptor. One base away there is no much larger clone; base qualities are not given.

The immunoSEQ Assay, a bias-controlled multiplex PCR, was used to amplify TCRbeta CDR3 regions from genomic DNA. Per the source publication's procedure: The number of nucleated cells in each sample was estimated from the amplification of reference gene primers within the assay. Sequence reads were collapsed and filtered to measure the absolute abundance of every unique TCRbeta CDR3 rearrangement. Productive Simpson clonality was computed per sample as the square root of Simpson's diversity index over productive rearrangements. TCRdb re-hosts the immuneACCESS table, in-frame sequences only. Its copies lack some clones; in the studies checked, an unresolved V gene accounts for under half of them, and the cause for the rest is not known. V and J calls and clone size are copied from that table; D and trimming were computed from the DNA. The sample table records some 150,000 clones; around 86% of these occur just once. The ten largest clonotypes hold about 37% of the sample.

Another Seattle source contributed samples from volunteer blood donors who had recovered from COVID-19. Each collaborating institution followed its own protocols to collect whole blood in K2EDTA tubes. For TCRbeta analysis, collaborators shipped samples in one of three forms: frozen whole blood, isolated PBMCs, or DNA extracted from either of those sample types. The V end loses 5 bases and the J end loses 2 bases, and a stretch of 3 bases separates them. CDR1 and CDR2, looked up from the germline V gene (reference sequence), are SGHAT and FQDESV. The CDR3 contains 12 residues, cysteine and phenylalanine counted. Left in the record is the CDR3 DNA by itself, 36 bases read in frame from the first base.

The TCR sequence derives from a man aged 45 to 65 who had recovered from COVID-19. The material sequenced was peripheral blood. The rearranged chain carries TRBV11-1 and TRBJ2-2; the D gene remains uncertain. The nucleotides are TGTGCCAGCAGCCCTAACACCGGGGAGCTGTTTTTT. Its translation reads: CASSPNTGELFF.